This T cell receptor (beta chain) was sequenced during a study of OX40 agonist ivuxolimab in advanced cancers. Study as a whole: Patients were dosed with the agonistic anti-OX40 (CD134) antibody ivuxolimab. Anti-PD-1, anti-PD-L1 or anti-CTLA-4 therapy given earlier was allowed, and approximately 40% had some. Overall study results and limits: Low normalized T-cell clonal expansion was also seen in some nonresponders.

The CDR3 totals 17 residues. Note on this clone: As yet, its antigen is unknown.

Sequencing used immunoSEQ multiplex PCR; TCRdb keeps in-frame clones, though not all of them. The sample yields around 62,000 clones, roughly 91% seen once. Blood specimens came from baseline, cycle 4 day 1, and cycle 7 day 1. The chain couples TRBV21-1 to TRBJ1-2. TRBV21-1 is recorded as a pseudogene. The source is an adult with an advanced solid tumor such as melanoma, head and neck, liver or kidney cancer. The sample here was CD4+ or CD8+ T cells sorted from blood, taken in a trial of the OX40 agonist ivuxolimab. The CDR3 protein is CASSKVGGEGGVDGYTF. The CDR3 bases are TGTGCCAGCAGCAAAGTAGGAGGGGAAGGGGGAGTCGATGGCTACACCTTC.